This TCR beta chain was observed in a study of T-cell reconstitution after alpha-beta-depleted transplantation in children. Germline V CDR1 and CDR2: MNHEY, SVGAGI. There are 15 residues in the CDR3. V was cut by 2 bases and J by 8 bases, with 17 bases left in between. Unique molecular identifiers were used to barcode this TCRbeta library. TCRdb analysed the PCR reads with MiXCR anew, one entry per CDR3 protein. The data show hundreds of thousands of distinct CDR3 sequences, about an eighth seen once. Remarks on this clonotype: Its target is not known.

Overall study findings and caveats: The study reportedly traced alpha-beta T cells about two months after transplant to several hundred expanded graft clones.

This TCR derives from a girl aged 2-10 years with congenital amegakaryocytic thrombocytopenia, due to receive a stem cell transplant. The sequencing here drew on PBMCs, taken before TCRalphabeta/CD19-depleted stem cell transplant. The V gene is TRBV6-5, the J gene TRBJ2-3; D gene unclear. The DNA of the CDR3 is TGTGCCAGCAGTTACCCACCTGAGTGGCGTCTTACGCAGTATTTT. Its translation: CASSYPPEWRLTQYF.